This entry lists 20 T cell receptor beta chains sequenced from one sample in a study of blood T cells in healthy people across ages. Next came a second PCR, run for about 6 to 12 cycles, which used a sample-barcoded 5' primer along with a J-beta primer mix. TCRdb re-analysed the 5' RACE reads in MiXCR, keeping a single row per CDR3 protein. The table records around 870,000 distinct CDR3 sequences, under 30% of them present only once. Input material: blood. Receptors were obtained from a woman older than 75 in good health.

This clonotype was detected a few times. At one end, the junction sequence differs from germline, possibly due to a read error. The V gene is TRBV11-2, the J gene TRBJ2-7, with TRBD1 matching over 8 bases. The germline V gene has CDR1 SGHAT and CDR2 FQNNGV. This CDR3 is 15 amino acids long. The CDR3 spells CACSGRQGNSYEQYF. As DNA, the CDR3 is TGTGCCTGCAGTGGGAGACAGGGGAACTCCTACGAGCAGTACTTC.

The sample holds many counts of this clonotype. The chain has TRBV5-1 and TRBJ2-5; 8 nucleotides line up with TRBD2. J was trimmed by 5 bases and V by 2 bases; bases with no gene match: 8. Germline loops: CDR1 SGHRS, CDR2 YFSETQ. The CDR3 totals 15 residues. The CDR3 DNA sequence: TGCGCCAGCAGCTTACAAACTAGCGGAGGGGAGACCCAGTACTTC. It is translated as CASSLQTSGGETQYF.

The chain uses TRBV7-2 and TRBJ2-5; D not certain. The V and J ends lost 3 bases and 5 bases respectively, with 16 bases between them. CDR1 is SGHTA and CDR2 is FQGNSA in the germline V gene. This CDR3 has 15 residues. CDR3 DNA sequence: TGTGCCAGCAGCTTTCAGAGGTCAGCCTGGGAGACCCAGTACTTC. It is translated as CASSFQRSAWETQYF.

In the case of this clonotype: A read error may explain this, as a much larger clone is one base away. The chain uses TRBV30 and TRBJ2-5; 7 bases are a match to TRBD1. The last part of the DNA fits TRBJ2-7 better; the J call may be wrong. Germline CDR1 is GTSNPN and CDR2 is SVGIG (reference sequence). This CDR3 is built from 13 residues. The CDR3 reads CAWDRQGCDEQYF. The CDR3 DNA reads TGTGCCTGGGATAGACAGGGTTGCGACGAGCAGTACTTC.

The sample holds many counts of this clonotype. V is TRBV5-1 and J is TRBJ2-5, with D unclear. V was shortened by 1 base and J by 0 bases, with 7 bases between the two germline ends. In germline, CDR1 is SGHRS, CDR2 YFSETQ. The CDR3 extends over 14 amino acids. The CDR3 DNA follows: TGCGCCAGCAGCTTGAACGTGTACCAAGAGACCCAGTACTTC. Residues: CASSLNVYQETQYF.

In this sample, this clonotype turned up many times. The chain carries TRBV7-8 and TRBJ2-4; D gene ambiguous. The DNA end is more similar to TRBJ2-7, so the J call may be wrong. In germline, CDR1 is SGHVS, CDR2 FQNEAQ. The CDR3 is 13 residues long. CDR3 amino acids: CASSLETRDEQYF. Written as DNA, the CDR3 is TGTGCCAGCAGCTTAGAGACGCGCGACGAGCAGTACTTC.

Remarks on this clonotype: This clone may be a read error of a much larger clone one base away. The chain couples TRBV7-9 to TRBJ1-2; no clear D. This CDR3 region has 13 residues. Germline-derived CDR1 and CDR2 are SEHNR and FQNEAQ (reference sequence). With 5 bases removed from V and 6 bases from J, the gap between germline ends came to 13 bases. The CDR3 DNA sequence: TGTGCCAGCAGCACCGACACCTCCCATGGCTACACCTTC. It encodes CASSTDTSHGYTF.

The chain uses TRBV20-1 and TRBJ1-5; tentative D call: TRBD1 (5 bases). Germline values: CDR1 DFQATT, CDR2 SNEGSKA (reference sequence). Trimming stripped 3 bases from V and 1 base from J, with 22 bases between. There are 18 residues in the CDR3. The CDR3 loop reads CSARYPGCNLGSNQPQHF. The CDR3 nucleotides are TGCAGTGCTAGGTATCCAGGGTGTAATCTGGGGAGCAATCAGCCCCAGCATTTT.

In the case of this clonotype: Sequence at one end of the junction differs from germline and may be a read error. This sequence joins TRBV7-9 and TRBJ2-7; maybe TRBD1 (6 bases). Per germline, CDR1 SEHNR and CDR2 FQNEAQ (reference sequence). This CDR3 contains 15 residues. The CDR3 coding sequence is TGTGCCGGCAGCTTGTCAGGGGAGATTGCCTACGAGCGGTACTTC. Amino acid sequence: CAGSLSGEIAYERYF. The complete variable domain, with remaining parts taken from reference TRBV7-9 and TRBJ2-7, reads DTGVSQNPRHKITKRGQNVTFRCDPISEHNRLYWYRQTLGQGPEFLTYFQNEAQLEKSRLLSDRFSAERPKGSFSTLEIQRTEQGDSAMYLCAGSLSGEIAYERYFGPGTRLTVT.

J is TRBJ2-5 and V is TRBV20-1, with D possibly being TRBD1 or TRBD2 (5 bases each). Per germline, CDR1 DFQATT and CDR2 SNEGSKA (reference sequence). The CDR3 contains 15 residues. V shed 6 bases and J shed 3 bases, with 20 bases lying between them. The CDR3 sequence is CSADQGRPREETQYF. In DNA, the CDR3 is TGCAGTGCGGACCAGGGACGCCCAAGGGAAGAGACCCAGTACTTC.

The chain employs TRBV20-1 and TRBJ2-3, with D maybe TRBD2 (5 bases). Germline CDR1 is DFQATT and CDR2 is SNEGSKA (reference sequence). V was cut by 1 base and J by 6 bases, with 14 bases left in between. This CDR3 is 14 amino acids long. CDR3 in DNA: TGCAGTGCTAGAGCATGGACTTTCGCTGATACGCAGTATTTT. Protein sequence: CSARAWTFADTQYF.

Concerning this clonotype itself: A read error may explain this, as a much larger clone is one base away. This chain uses TRBV27 with TRBJ2-1; 10 bases line up with TRBD2. CDR3 length: 15 amino acids. Unmatched junction bases numbered 8, after V lost 6 bases and J lost 6 bases. The germline V gene encodes CDR1 MNHEY and CDR2 SMNVEV (reference sequence). CDR3 sequence (DNA): TGTGCCAGCAGGTCCGGGGCTAGCGGGAGCAATGAGCAGTTCTTC. Translation: CASRSGASGSNEQFF.

This clonotype was recorded only once. The chain uses TRBV7-6 and TRBJ2-1, with TRBD1 identical over 10 bases. Germline trimming cut 6 bases from V and 2 bases from J; bases unmatched to any gene: 10. The CDR3 is made up of 17 amino acids. From germline, CDR1 is SGHVS and CDR2 FNYEAQ. The CDR3 DNA reads TGTGCCAGCAGTTGGACCTCCGGGACAGGGGCCTACAATGAGCAGTTCTTC. Translated: CASSWTSGTGAYNEQFF.

This clonotype was counted at least ten times. This rearrangement joins TRBV20-1 to TRBJ2-3, with 12 nucleotides matching TRBD2. CDR1 and CDR2 (germline): DFQATT, SNEGSKA (reference sequence). J lost 0 bases, V lost 3 bases, and 4 bases had no gene match. CDR3 length: 16 residues. The CDR3 spells CSARSLAGGSTDTQYF. The CDR3 DNA reads TGCAGTGCTAGGTCCCTAGCGGGGGGGAGCACAGATACGCAGTATTTT.

The CDR3 sequence is CASSWEEETQYF. The CDR3 DNA is TGTGCCAGCTCATGGGAGGAAGAGACCCAGTACTTC. The chain links TRBV18 to TRBJ2-5; tentatively, D is TRBD2 (6 bases). Germline CDR1 reads KGHSH; CDR2 reads LQKENI. Trimming removed 5 bases at V and 3 bases at J, with 7 bases between. The CDR3 loop spans 12 amino acids.

The V gene is TRBV2, the J gene TRBJ2-2, with TRBD2 matching over 7 bases. Germline values: CDR1 SNHLY, CDR2 FYNNEI. The junction had 2 bases not matched to a gene; V was cut back by 2 bases and J by 2 bases. The CDR3 totals 15 residues. As DNA, the CDR3 is TGTGCCAGCAGTGAACGCGGGGGAAACACCGGGGAGCTGTTTTTT. This gives the protein CASSERGGNTGELFF.

This clonotype came up many times. The chain has TRBV10-3 and TRBJ2-7; D possibly corresponds to TRBD1 (5 bases). Looked up from germline, CDR1 is ENHRY and CDR2 is SYGVKD. The CDR3 loop spans 14 amino acids. Trimming took 0 bases from V and 0 from J, leaving 6 bases between them. DNA of the CDR3: TGTGCCATCAGTGAGTCCGGACACTCCTACGAGCAGTACTTC. Translating gives CAISESGHSYEQYF.

This clonotype has a count of ten or more. The chain links TRBV5-1 to TRBJ2-3, with 8 nucleotides matching TRBD2. The CDR3 contains 17 residues. The germline V gene encodes CDR1 SGHRS and CDR2 YFSETQ. Germline trimming cut 0 bases from V and 3 bases from J; bases unmatched to any gene: 9. CDR3 DNA sequence: TGCGCCAGCAGCTTGGGCCGGGGGGGCCTCGGAACAGATACGCAGTATTTT. This encodes CASSLGRGGLGTDTQYF.

The sample holds many counts of this clonotype. CDR3 protein: CASATHSSYNEQFF. The CDR3 nucleotides are TGTGCCAGCGCTACACATAGCTCCTACAATGAGCAGTTCTTC. V and J are TRBV6-4 and TRBJ2-1; D is ambiguous. The CDR3 contains 14 residues. Germline V gene lookup returns CDR1 MRHNA and CDR2 SNTAGT. The germline V and J ends were trimmed by 8 bases and 0 bases, with 11 bases remaining between them.

Notes on this clonotype: A much larger clone differs by one base, so this may be a read error. V and J are TRBV6-2 or TRBV6-3 and TRBJ2-3; D is perhaps TRBD2 (6 bases). Germline CDR1 is MNHEY and CDR2 is SVGEGT. The ends were cut back, 7 bases at V and 6 bases at J, with 14 bases in the middle. The CDR3 extends over 13 amino acids. The CDR3 spells CASTRLVADTQYF. CDR3 in DNA: TGTGCCAGCACCAGACTAGTGGCGGATACGCAGTATTTT.